This is a list of T cell receptor beta chains from one sample in a study of blood T cell repertoires in COVID-19. Profiling relied on immunoSEQ multiplex PCR, and the TCRdb table lists in-frame clones only, not all of them. The sample lists about 260,000 clones; around 90% were seen once. Sequencing input: peripheral blood. These receptors originate from a human donor in a cohort sampled during active COVID-19. Each CDR3 is given with its conserved first and last residue. A D gene is named only where the DNA matches it firmly. Not every row has a clone size; where given, it reads once, few, many or a size class.

d_gene | j_gene | v_gene | abundance | CDR3nt | CDR3aa
NA | TRBJ2-5 | TRBV12-5 | NA | TGTGCTAGTGGTTTTAGCGGCCAACAAGAGACCCAGTACTTC | CASGFSGQQETQYF
TRBD1 | TRBJ2-7 | TRBV9 | NA | TGTGCCAGCAGTGTCTCCGGGACAGGGGGTTTCGAGCAGTACTTC | CASSVSGTGGFEQYF
NA | TRBJ1-4 | TRBV21-1 | NA | TGTGCCAGCACCGGGGAAAAACTGTTTTTT | CASTGEKLFF
NA | TRBJ1-5 | TRBV19 | NA | TGTGCCAGTAGTATGGAGGTCCTGAGGCCCCAGCATTTT | CASSMEVLRPQHF
TRBD1 | TRBJ2-4 | TRBV19 | few | TGTGCCAGTGGGACAGGGTTGACCAAAAACATTCAGTACTTC | CASGTGLTKNIQYF
NA | TRBJ2-7 | TRBV6-5 | NA | TGTGCCAGCAGTTACCCACTTGGGCCCCTGTGGTTC | CASSYPLGPLWF
TRBD1 | TRBJ2-7 | TRBV18 | NA | TGTGCCAGCACTCCGGGACAGGCCATATACGAGCAGTACTTC | CASTPGQAIYEQYF
NA | TRBJ1-3 | TRBV9 | NA | TGTGCCAGCAGCGTAGGAGCGGGTGAAGGAAACACCATATATTTT | CASSVGAGEGNTIYF
TRBD1 | TRBJ1-2 | TRBV9 | NA | TGTGCCAGCAGCGTATGGGAAGGGGGCCCGACCCACTATGGCTACACCTTC | CASSVWEGGPTHYGYTF
TRBD1 | TRBJ2-5 | TRBV9 | NA | TGTGCCAGCAGCGTAGCCCGGACAGGGGTCGAGACCCAGTACTTC | CASSVARTGVETQYF
NA | TRBJ2-7 | TRBV28 | NA | TGTGCCAGCACCCTCCACGGGACAGCGGGTCCCTACGAGCAGTACTTC | CASTLHGTAGPYEQYF
NA | TRBJ2-6 | TRBV19 | NA | TGTGCCAGTAGTGCGCTCGGGACTCCCTCTGGGGCCAACGTCCTGACTTTC | CASSALGTPSGANVLTF
NA | TRBJ1-3 | TRBV7-2 | few | TGTGCCAGCAGCTTAGGAGGGACTGGAAACACCATATATTTT | CASSLGGTGNTIYF
TRBD1 | TRBJ1-5 | TRBV7-8 | NA | TGTGCCAGCAGCTTAGATTCTCGGCAGGGGGCGAATCAGCCCCAGCATTTT | CASSLDSRQGANQPQHF
NA | TRBJ1-3 | TRBV2 | NA | TGTGCCAGCACAGGGTTATCTGGAAACACCATATATTTT | CASTGLSGNTIYF
NA | TRBJ2-7 | TRBV21-1 | NA | TGTGCCAGCAGCGAAAGACTAGCGGGAGATTACGAGCAGTACTTC | CASSERLAGDYEQYF
TRBD1 | TRBJ1-4 | TRBV4-3 | NA | TGCGCCAGCAGCCAAGATCCGGGACAGGGGGTTCCAACTAATGAAAAACTGTTTTTT | CASSQDPGQGVPTNEKLFF
TRBD1 | TRBJ1-3 | TRBV2 | NA | TGTGCCAGCCTTCACAGGGGGCCTGGAAACACCATATATTTT | CASLHRGPGNTIYF
TRBD1 | TRBJ2-7 | TRBV14 | NA | TGTGCCAGCAGCCTTGACAGGGACCACTACGAGCAGTACTTC | CASSLDRDHYEQYF
NA | TRBJ1-1 | TRBV18 | few | TGTGCCAGCTCAGGCAGGGTAAACACTGAAGCTTTCTTT | CASSGRVNTEAFF
TRBD1 | TRBJ1-2 | TRBV7-9 | NA | TGTGCCAGCAGCCAGGACAGGGGCGTCTATGGCTACACCTTC | CASSQDRGVYGYTF
TRBD1 | TRBJ2-5 | TRBV30 | NA | TGTGCCTGGGCTGGGACAGAGTACCAAGAGACCCAGTACTTC | CAWAGTEYQETQYF
NA | TRBJ1-5 | TRBV2 | NA | TGTGCCAGCAAGCTCCATAATCAGCCCCAGCATTTT | CASKLHNQPQHF
NA | TRBJ1-1 | TRBV27 | NA | TGTGCCAGCAGCAGGGACACTGGGGCCCCTGAAGCTTTCTTT | CASSRDTGAPEAFF
NA | TRBJ1-1 | TRBV30 | NA | TGTGCCTGGAGTCGGAGGGGTACTGAAGCTTTCTTT | CAWSRRGTEAFF
TRBD1 | TRBJ2-7 | TRBV5-4 | NA | TGTGCCAGCAGCCCCCCCGGGACAGACTCCTACGAGCAGTACTTC | CASSPPGTDSYEQYF
TRBD2 | TRBJ2-3 | TRBV5-1 | once | TGCGCCAGCAGCTTTAGCGGGGGGGATCAAGATACGCAGTATTTT | CASSFSGGDQDTQYF
NA | TRBJ1-2 | TRBV3-1/TRBV3-2 | NA | TGTGCCAGCAGTCCCTGCGCGGGTTGGGGCTACACCTTC | CASSPCAGWGYTF
TRBD1 | TRBJ2-7 | TRBV6-2/TRBV6-3 | NA | TGTGCCAGCAGTTTGGGGACAGGGATCCACGAGCAGTACTTC | CASSLGTGIHEQYF
NA | TRBJ1-5 | TRBV24-1 | NA | TGTGCCACCAGTGATGGAGCGGGGGGTAGCTATCAGCCCCAGCATTTT | CATSDGAGGSYQPQHF
TRBD1 | TRBJ1-2 | TRBV18 | NA | TGTGCCAGCTCACGGGACAGTCGGGACTATGGCTACACCTTC | CASSRDSRDYGYTF